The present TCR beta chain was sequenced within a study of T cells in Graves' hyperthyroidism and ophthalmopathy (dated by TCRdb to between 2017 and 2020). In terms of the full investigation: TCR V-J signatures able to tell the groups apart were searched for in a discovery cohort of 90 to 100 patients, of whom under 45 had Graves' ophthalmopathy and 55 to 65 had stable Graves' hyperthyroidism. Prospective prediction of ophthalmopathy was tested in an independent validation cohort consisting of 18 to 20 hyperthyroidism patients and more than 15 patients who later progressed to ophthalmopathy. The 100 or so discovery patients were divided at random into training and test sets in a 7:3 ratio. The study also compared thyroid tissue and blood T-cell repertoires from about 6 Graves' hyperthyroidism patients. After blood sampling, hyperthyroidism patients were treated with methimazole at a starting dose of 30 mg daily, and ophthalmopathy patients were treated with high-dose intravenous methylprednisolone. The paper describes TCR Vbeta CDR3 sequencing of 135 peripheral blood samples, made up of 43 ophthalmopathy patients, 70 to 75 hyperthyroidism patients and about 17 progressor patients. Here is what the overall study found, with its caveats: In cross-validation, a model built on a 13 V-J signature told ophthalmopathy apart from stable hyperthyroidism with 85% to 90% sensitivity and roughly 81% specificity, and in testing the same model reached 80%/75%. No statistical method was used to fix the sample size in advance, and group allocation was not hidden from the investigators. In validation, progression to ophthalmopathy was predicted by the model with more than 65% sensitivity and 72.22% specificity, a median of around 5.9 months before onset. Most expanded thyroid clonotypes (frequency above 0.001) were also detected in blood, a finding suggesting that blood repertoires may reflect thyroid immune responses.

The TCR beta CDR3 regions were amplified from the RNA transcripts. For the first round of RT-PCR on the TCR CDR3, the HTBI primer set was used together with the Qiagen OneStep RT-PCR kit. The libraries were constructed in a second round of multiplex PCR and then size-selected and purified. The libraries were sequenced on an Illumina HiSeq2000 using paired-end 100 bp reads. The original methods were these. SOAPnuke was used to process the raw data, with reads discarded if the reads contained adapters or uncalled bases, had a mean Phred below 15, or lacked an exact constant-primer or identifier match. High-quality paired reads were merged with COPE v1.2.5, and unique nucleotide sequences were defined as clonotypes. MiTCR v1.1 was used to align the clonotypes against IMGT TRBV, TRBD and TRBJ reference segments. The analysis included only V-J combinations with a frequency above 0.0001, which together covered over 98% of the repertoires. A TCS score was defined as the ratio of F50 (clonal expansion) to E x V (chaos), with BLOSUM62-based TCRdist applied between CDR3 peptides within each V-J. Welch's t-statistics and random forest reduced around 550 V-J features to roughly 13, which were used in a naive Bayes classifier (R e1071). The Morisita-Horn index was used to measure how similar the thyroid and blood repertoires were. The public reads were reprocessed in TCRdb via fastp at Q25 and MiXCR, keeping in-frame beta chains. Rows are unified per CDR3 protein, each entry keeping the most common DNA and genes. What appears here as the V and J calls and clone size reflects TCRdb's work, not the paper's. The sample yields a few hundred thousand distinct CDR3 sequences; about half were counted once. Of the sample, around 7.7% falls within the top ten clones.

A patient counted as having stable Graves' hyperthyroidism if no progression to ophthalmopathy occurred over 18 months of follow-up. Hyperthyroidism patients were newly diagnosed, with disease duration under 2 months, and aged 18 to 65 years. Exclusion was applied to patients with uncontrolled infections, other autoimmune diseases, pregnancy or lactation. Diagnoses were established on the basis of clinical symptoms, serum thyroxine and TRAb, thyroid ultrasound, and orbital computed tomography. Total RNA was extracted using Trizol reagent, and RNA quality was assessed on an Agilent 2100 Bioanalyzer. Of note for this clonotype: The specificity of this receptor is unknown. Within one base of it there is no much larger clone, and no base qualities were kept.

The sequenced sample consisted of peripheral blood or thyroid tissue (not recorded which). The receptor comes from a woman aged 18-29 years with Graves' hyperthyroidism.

The CDR3 reads as follows: CSASLAAEQYF. The DNA sequence is as follows: TGCAGTGCTAGCCTCGCCGCCGAGCAGTACTTC. The chain is made from TRBV20-1 and TRBJ2-7; no D gene call is confident. From its cysteine to its phenylalanine, the CDR3 spans 11 amino acids. Only the CDR3 DNA is retained, 33 bases long and in frame from the first base. CDR1 DFQATT and CDR2 SNEGSKA were looked up in the germline V gene (reference sequence). Trimming at the junction amounts to 3 bases on V and 6 bases on J, and the germline ends lie 9 bases apart.